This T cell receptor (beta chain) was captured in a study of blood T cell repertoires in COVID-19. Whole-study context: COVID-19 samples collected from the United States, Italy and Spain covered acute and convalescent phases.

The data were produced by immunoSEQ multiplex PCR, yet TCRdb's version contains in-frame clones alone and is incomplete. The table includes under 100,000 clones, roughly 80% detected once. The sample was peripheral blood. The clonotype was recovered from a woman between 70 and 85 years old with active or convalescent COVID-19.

CDR3 region: CASSSLQSTGEQYF. The CDR3 bases are TGCGCCAGCAGCTCACTTCAAAGTACAGGCGAGCAGTACTTC. The rearrangement joins TRBV5-1 to TRBJ2-7; tentatively, D is TRBD1 (5 bases). The germline V gene has CDR1 SGHRS and CDR2 YFSETQ. V was cut by 3 bases and J by 6 bases, with 16 bases left in between. CDR3 size: 14 residues.